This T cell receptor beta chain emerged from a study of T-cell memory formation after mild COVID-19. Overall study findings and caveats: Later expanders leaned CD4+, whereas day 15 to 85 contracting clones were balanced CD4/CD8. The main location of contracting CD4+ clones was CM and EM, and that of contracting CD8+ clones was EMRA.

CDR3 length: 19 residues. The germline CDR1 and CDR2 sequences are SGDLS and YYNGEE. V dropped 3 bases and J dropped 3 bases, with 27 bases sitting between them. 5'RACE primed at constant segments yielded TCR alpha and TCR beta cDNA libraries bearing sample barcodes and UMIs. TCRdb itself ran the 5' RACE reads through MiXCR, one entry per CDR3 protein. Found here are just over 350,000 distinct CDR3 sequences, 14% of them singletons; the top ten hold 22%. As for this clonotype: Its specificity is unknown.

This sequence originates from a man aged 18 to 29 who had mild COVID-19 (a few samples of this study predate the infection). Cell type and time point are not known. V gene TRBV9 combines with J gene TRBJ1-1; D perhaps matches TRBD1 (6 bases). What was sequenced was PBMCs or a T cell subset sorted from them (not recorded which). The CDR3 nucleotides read TGTGCCAGCAGCGCCGGGGGGACATCCGAGTTAAGATTAGACACTGAAGCTTTCTTT. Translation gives CASSAGGTSELRLDTEAFF.